The clone carrying this T cell receptor (beta chain) appeared a few times. Its antigen is unidentified. This sample is part of a study of T-cell memory formation after mild COVID-19. TCRdb fed the 5' RACE reads into MiXCR, producing one record per CDR3 protein. The table has hundreds of thousands of distinct CDR3 sequences, 20% seen once. General study points: Mostly located in CM and EM were contracting CD4+ clones, with contracting CD8+ clones located in EMRA.

With 5 bases removed from V and 6 bases from J, the gap between germline ends came to 14 bases. Germline lookup yields CDR1 SGDLS and CDR2 YYNGEE. There are 14 residues in the CDR3. Sequencing was performed on PBMCs or a T cell subset sorted from them (not recorded which). The sequence was obtained from an adult woman who had mild COVID-19 (a few samples of this study predate the infection). Cell type and time point are not known. V and J are TRBV9 and TRBJ2-2, with a weak D call TRBD2 (5 bases). CDR3 region: CASRSLLGPGELFF. As DNA, the CDR3 is TGTGCCAGCAGGTCCTTACTAGGTCCCGGGGAGCTGTTTTTT.